The sample holds a few counts of the clone carrying this TCR beta chain. Its target is not known. This sample was included in a study of T cells after yellow fever vaccination. Study findings and constraints: Abundant clonotypes from the bulk population could have been carried over as contaminants into FACS-sorted repertoires.

MiXCR, applied by TCRdb to the 5' RACE reads, yields one record per CDR3 protein. The table shows some 550,000 distinct CDR3 sequences, with about a fifth occurring only once. Germline values: CDR1 MDHEN, CDR2 SYDVKM. This CDR3 is built from 16 residues. With 4 bases removed from V and 3 bases from J, the gap between germline ends came to 19 bases. The clonotype was recovered from a man aged 25-40 years who received the YFV17D yellow fever vaccine. V and J are TRBV28 and TRBJ2-7; TRBD1 is a possible D gene (7 bases). The input for sequencing was PBMCs, taken 15 days after the yellow fever booster vaccination. As DNA, the CDR3 is TGTGCCAGCAGTTCGCCCCGGGTCAGGGGGGTCTACGAGCAGTACTTC. Translating gives CASSSPRVRGVYEQYF. Looking up the rest from reference TRBV28 and TRBJ2-7 gives the full variable domain: DVKVTQSSRYLVKRTGEKVFLECVQDMDHENMFWYRQDPGLGLRLIYFSYDVKMKEKGDIPEGYSVSREKKERFSLILESASTNQTSMYLCASSSPRVRGVYEQYFGPGTRLTVT.